This T cell receptor beta chain came from a study of T cell responses to AZD1222 COVID-19 vaccine. Only in-frame clones appear in the TCRdb table, and some are missing; sequencing was by immunoSEQ multiplex PCR. Of approximately 150,000 clones in the sample, around 91% were seen once. In its sample, this clone was seen a few times. Its target is not known. Study findings and constraints: It should be noted that donors were predominantly white British and more often female, and clonal diversity was possibly underestimated. Dominant at 160-218 and 743-854, vaccine-associated CD4 TCRs also spanned spike. AZD1222 recipients seropositive at baseline numbered only 6 or 7.

Per the germline V gene, CDR1 is MNHNS and CDR2 is SASEGT. The CDR3 spans 13 residues. V lost 3 bases and J 5 bases, leaving 5 bases between the germline ends. This clonotype originated in an adult in good health. Sequences were derived from peripheral blood, sampled on day 0 of AZD1222 vaccination. The genes are TRBV6-1 and TRBJ1-6; tentative D call: TRBD1 (5 bases). The CDR3 DNA follows: TGTGCCAGCAGTGAGGGGGATAATTCACCCCTCCACTTT. Its translation: CASSEGDNSPLHF.